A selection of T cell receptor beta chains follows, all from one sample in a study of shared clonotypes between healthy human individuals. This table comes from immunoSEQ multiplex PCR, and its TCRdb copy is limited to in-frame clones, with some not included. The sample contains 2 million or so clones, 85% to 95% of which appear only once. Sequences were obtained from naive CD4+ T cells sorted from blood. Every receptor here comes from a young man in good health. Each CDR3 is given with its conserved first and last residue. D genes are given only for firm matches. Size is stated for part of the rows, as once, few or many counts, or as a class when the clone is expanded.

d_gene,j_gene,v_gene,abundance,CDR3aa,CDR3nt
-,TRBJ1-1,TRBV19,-,CASSPDSWNTEAFF,TGTGCCAGTAGTCCGGACAGCTGGAACACTGAAGCTTTCTTT
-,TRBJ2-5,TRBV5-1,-,CATSPQGHKGQETQYF,TGCGCCACTTCTCCCCAGGGGCACAAGGGGCAAGAGACCCAGTACTTC
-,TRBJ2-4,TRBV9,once,CASSVDPGKGNIQYF,TGTGCCAGCAGCGTAGATCCGGGAAAGGGAAACATTCAGTACTTC
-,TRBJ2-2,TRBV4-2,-,CASSQGSAGTGELFF,TGTGCCAGCAGCCAGGGCTCCGCGGGCACCGGGGAGCTGTTTTTT
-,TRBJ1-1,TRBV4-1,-,CASIPDPTGWGTEAFF,TGCGCCAGCATTCCCGACCCCACAGGGTGGGGCACTGAAGCTTTCTTT
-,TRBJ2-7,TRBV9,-,CASSPRVGAYEQYF,TGTGCCAGCAGCCCCCGCGTGGGGGCCTACGAGCAGTACTTC
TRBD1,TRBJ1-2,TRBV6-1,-,CASSFTDRGGVGYTF,TGTGCCAGCAGTTTCACCGACAGGGGTGGGGTTGGCTACACCTTC
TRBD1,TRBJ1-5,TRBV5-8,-,CASSLGTGLNQPQHF,TGTGCCAGCAGCTTGGGGACAGGACTAAATCAGCCCCAGCATTTT
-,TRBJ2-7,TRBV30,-,CAWTYRGRNYEQYF,TGTGCCTGGACCTACCGTGGCAGAAACTACGAGCAGTACTTC
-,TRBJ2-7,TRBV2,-,CASSEVGNWKQYF,TGTGCCAGCAGTGAAGTAGGGAACTGGAAGCAGTACTTC
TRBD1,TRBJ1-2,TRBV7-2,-,CASSLDTGGRNYGYTF,TGTGCCAGCAGCTTAGATACAGGGGGGCGGAACTATGGCTACACCTTC
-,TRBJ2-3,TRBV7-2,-,CATTAGLGRTDTQYF,TGTGCCACTACTGCGGGGTTGGGGCGCACAGATACGCAGTATTTT
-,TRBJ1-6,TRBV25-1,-,CASSELLNSPLHF,TGTGCCAGCAGTGAATTGTTAAATTCACCCCTCCACTTT
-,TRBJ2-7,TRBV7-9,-,CASSLHSVGEQYF,TGTGCCAGCAGCTTACATTCTGTAGGCGAGCAGTACTTC
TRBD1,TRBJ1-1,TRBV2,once,CASHRGSNTEAFF,TGTGCCAGCCACAGGGGATCGAACACTGAAGCTTTCTTT
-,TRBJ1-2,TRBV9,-,CASSVGRNNYGYTF,TGTGCCAGCAGCGTAGGACGGAATAACTATGGCTACACCTTC
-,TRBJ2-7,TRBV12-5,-,CASGLKRGEQYF,TGTGCTAGTGGTTTGAAAAGGGGCGAGCAGTACTTC
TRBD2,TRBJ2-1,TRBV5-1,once,CASSVLRGVLYNEQFF,TGCGCCAGCAGCGTCTTACGGGGGGTTCTTTACAATGAGCAGTTCTTC
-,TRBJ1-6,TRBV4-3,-,CASSQDGDRSSYNSPLHF,TGCGCCAGCAGCCAAGATGGAGACAGAAGCTCCTATAATTCACCCCTCCACTTT
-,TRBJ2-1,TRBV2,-,CASRGRDPSSYNEQFF,TGTGCCAGCAGGGGCCGGGACCCGAGCTCCTACAATGAGCAGTTCTTC
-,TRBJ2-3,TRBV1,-,CTSSLVGTGKADTQYF,TGCACCAGCAGCCTTGTGGGGACAGGGAAAGCAGATACGCAGTATTTT
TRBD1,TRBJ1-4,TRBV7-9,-,CASSSGTGDEKLFF,TGTGCCAGCAGCTCCGGGACAGGGGATGAAAAACTGTTTTTT
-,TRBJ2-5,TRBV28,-,CASSIVNIEETQYF,TGTGCCAGCAGTATCGTAAACATCGAAGAGACCCAGTACTTC
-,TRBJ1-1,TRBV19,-,CASSMGPSNTEAFF,TGTGCCAGTAGTATGGGGCCCTCGAACACTGAAGCTTTCTTT
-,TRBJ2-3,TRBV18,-,CASSPGQLDTQYF,TGTGCCAGCTCACCAGGACAGCTGGATACGCAGTATTTT
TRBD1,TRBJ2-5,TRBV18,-,CASSPPAGGHTTETQYF,TGTGCCAGCTCACCACCGGCAGGGGGACACACAACGGAGACCCAGTACTTC
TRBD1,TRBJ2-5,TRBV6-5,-,CAADRGQAQYF,TGTGCCGCGGACAGGGGACAGGCCCAGTACTTC
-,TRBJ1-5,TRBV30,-,CAWSTGWNQPQHF,TGTGCCTGGAGTACAGGGTGGAATCAGCCCCAGCATTTT
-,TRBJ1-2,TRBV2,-,CASSLRHPSYGYTF,TGTGCCAGCAGTTTGAGACACCCTAGTTATGGCTACACCTTC
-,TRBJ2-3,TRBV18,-,CASSPTVSTDTQYF,TGTGCCAGCTCCCCGACCGTTAGCACAGATACGCAGTATTTT
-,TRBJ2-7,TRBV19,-,CASSIRGAEQYF,TGTGCCAGTAGTATAAGGGGGGCCGAGCAGTACTTC
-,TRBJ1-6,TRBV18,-,CASSDKEGSPLHF,TGTGCCAGCTCCGACAAGGAGGGATCACCCCTCCACTTT
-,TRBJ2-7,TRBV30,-,CAWTGEVFYEQYF,TGTGCCTGGACCGGGGAGGTCTTCTACGAGCAGTACTTC
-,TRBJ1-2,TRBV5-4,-,CASGLGGTGNFYGYTF,TGTGCCAGCGGCCTCGGCGGGACGGGGAATTTCTATGGCTACACCTTC
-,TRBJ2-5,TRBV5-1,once,CASSLGRDGETQYF,TGCGCCAGCAGCTTGGGGCGGGACGGAGAGACCCAGTACTTC
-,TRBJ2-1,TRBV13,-,CASSSRYRAGGGNEQFF,TGTGCCAGCAGCTCACGTTACAGGGCTGGGGGTGGCAATGAGCAGTTCTTC